The rows below give T cell receptor beta chains drawn from one sample of a study of shared clonotypes between healthy human individuals. The protocol was immunoSEQ multiplex PCR, while the TCRdb copy is restricted to in-frame clones and leaves out a portion. The sample includes about 490,000 clones, around 80% of them seen just once. Source material: PBMCs. These receptors were taken from a woman in her thirties or forties in good health. Some clones in this sample may be carry-over from other donors' samples. The CDR3 runs from the conserved cysteine through the conserved F or W. Fields, in order: D gene, V gene, clone size, J gene, CDR3 protein, CDR3 DNA. D genes are given only for firm matches. Where a row states a size, it is once, few, many or the class of an expanded clone; other rows omit it.

D gene: TRBD2
V gene: TRBV2
clone size: -
J gene: TRBJ2-5
CDR3 protein: CASTLAGETQYF
CDR3 DNA: TGTGCCAGCACCCTAGCGGGGGAGACCCAGTACTTC

D gene: TRBD2
V gene: TRBV30
clone size: -
J gene: TRBJ2-7
CDR3 protein: CAWRNLAGTYEQYF
CDR3 DNA: TGTGCCTGGAGGAACCTAGCGGGCACGTACGAGCAGTACTTC

D gene: -
V gene: TRBV10-1
clone size: -
J gene: TRBJ2-1
CDR3 protein: CASSDSRLYNEQFF
CDR3 DNA: TGCGCCAGCAGCGATTCTAGACTCTACAATGAGCAGTTCTTC

D gene: TRBD1
V gene: TRBV10-3
clone size: -
J gene: TRBJ2-7
CDR3 protein: CAIRGQGSYEQYF
CDR3 DNA: TGTGCCATCAGGGGACAGGGTTCTTACGAGCAGTACTTC

D gene: -
V gene: TRBV7-3
clone size: -
J gene: TRBJ2-1
CDR3 protein: CASSVSGGPYNEQFF
CDR3 DNA: TGTGCCAGCAGCGTCAGCGGAGGGCCCTACAATGAGCAGTTCTTC

D gene: -
V gene: TRBV30
clone size: -
J gene: TRBJ1-1
CDR3 protein: CAWSVWGRRTEAFF
CDR3 DNA: TGTGCCTGGAGTGTCTGGGGGCGTCGAACTGAAGCTTTCTTT

D gene: -
V gene: TRBV14
clone size: -
J gene: TRBJ2-1
CDR3 protein: CASSQVWTAGLYNEQFF
CDR3 DNA: TGTGCCAGCAGCCAAGTATGGACGGCGGGGCTCTACAATGAGCAGTTCTTC

D gene: -
V gene: TRBV6-6
clone size: many
J gene: TRBJ2-7
CDR3 protein: CASSQGVPGLPYEQYF
CDR3 DNA: TGTGCCAGCAGTCAAGGGGTGCCGGGACTCCCCTACGAGCAGTACTTC

D gene: TRBD1
V gene: TRBV27
clone size: -
J gene: TRBJ2-6
CDR3 protein: CASSSWTGAGANVLTF
CDR3 DNA: TGTGCCAGCAGTTCATGGACAGGGGCTGGGGCCAACGTCCTGACTTTC

D gene: -
V gene: TRBV5-1
clone size: -
J gene: TRBJ2-1
CDR3 protein: CASSMFPDSSYNEQFF
CDR3 DNA: TGCGCCAGCAGCATGTTCCCGGATTCCTCCTACAATGAGCAGTTCTTC

D gene: -
V gene: TRBV27
clone size: -
J gene: TRBJ1-2
CDR3 protein: CASSDRSYTF
CDR3 DNA: TGTGCCAGCAGTGACAGAAGCTACACCTTC

D gene: -
V gene: TRBV20-1
clone size: -
J gene: TRBJ2-7
CDR3 protein: CSARGNEQYF
CDR3 DNA: TGCAGTGCTAGGGGGAACGAGCAGTACTTC

D gene: -
V gene: TRBV28
clone size: -
J gene: TRBJ1-1
CDR3 protein: CASSHRGQSLLGEAFF
CDR3 DNA: TGTGCCAGCAGCCACCGAGGGCAGAGTTTGTTGGGTGAAGCTTTCTTT

D gene: TRBD2
V gene: TRBV5-4
clone size: -
J gene: TRBJ2-7
CDR3 protein: CASSLGLAGSSYEQYF
CDR3 DNA: TGTGCCAGCAGCTTGGGGCTAGCGGGGTCCTCCTACGAGCAGTACTTC

D gene: TRBD2
V gene: TRBV5-4
clone size: -
J gene: TRBJ2-3
CDR3 protein: CASSSSTTSGATDTQYF
CDR3 DNA: TGTGCCAGCAGCTCATCCACTACTAGCGGGGCCACAGATACGCAGTATTTT

D gene: -
V gene: TRBV18
clone size: -
J gene: TRBJ1-4
CDR3 protein: CASSPSATNEKLFF
CDR3 DNA: TGTGCCAGCTCACCATCTGCAACTAATGAAAAACTGTTTTTT

D gene: -
V gene: TRBV30
clone size: -
J gene: TRBJ1-1
CDR3 protein: CAWSVTQEAFF
CDR3 DNA: TGTGCCTGGAGTGTAACCCAGGAGGCTTTCTTT

D gene: TRBD1
V gene: TRBV6-4
clone size: few
J gene: TRBJ2-1
CDR3 protein: CASSESGIDRAYEQFF
CDR3 DNA: TGTGCCAGCAGTGAATCGGGTATCGACAGGGCATATGAGCAGTTCTTC

D gene: TRBD1
V gene: TRBV4-1
clone size: -
J gene: TRBJ2-1
CDR3 protein: CASSQRGTGDYNEQFF
CDR3 DNA: TGCGCCAGCAGCCAGCGGGGGACAGGGGATTACAATGAGCAGTTCTTC

D gene: TRBD1
V gene: TRBV5-1
clone size: -
J gene: TRBJ2-5
CDR3 protein: CASSHENRGPVKETQYF
CDR3 DNA: TGCGCCAGCAGCCACGAGAACAGGGGGCCGGTAAAAGAGACCCAGTACTTC

D gene: TRBD1
V gene: TRBV5-1
clone size: -
J gene: TRBJ2-7
CDR3 protein: CASSPRAGGDPGEQYF
CDR3 DNA: TGCGCCAGCAGCCCCAGGGCAGGGGGCGATCCGGGCGAGCAGTACTTC

D gene: TRBD1
V gene: TRBV18
clone size: -
J gene: TRBJ1-5
CDR3 protein: CASSLGVTGTGGQPQHF
CDR3 DNA: TGTGCCAGCTCGCTAGGGGTTACCGGGACAGGGGGTCAGCCCCAGCATTTT

D gene: TRBD2
V gene: TRBV7-3
clone size: few
J gene: TRBJ2-3
CDR3 protein: CASSLREGLGGTDTQYF
CDR3 DNA: TGTGCCAGCAGCCTGCGGGAGGGACTAGGGGGCACAGATACGCAGTATTTT

D gene: -
V gene: TRBV10-3
clone size: -
J gene: TRBJ2-7
CDR3 protein: CAIRTLTGTYRF
CDR3 DNA: TGTGCCATCAGGACTTTAACCGGGACCTATCGGTTC

D gene: -
V gene: TRBV28
clone size: -
J gene: TRBJ2-1
CDR3 protein: CASGRGGTGPNEQFF
CDR3 DNA: TGTGCCAGCGGCCGGGGGGGGACAGGACCTAATGAGCAGTTCTTC

D gene: -
V gene: TRBV7-9
clone size: -
J gene: TRBJ2-1
CDR3 protein: CASRSLGSSYNEQFF
CDR3 DNA: TGTGCCAGCCGTTCTCTAGGGAGCTCCTACAATGAGCAGTTCTTC

D gene: -
V gene: TRBV7-3
clone size: -
J gene: TRBJ2-3
CDR3 protein: CASSLTTGEWTDTQYF
CDR3 DNA: TGTGCCAGCAGCTTAACGACGGGAGAGTGGACAGATACGCAGTATTTT

D gene: TRBD2
V gene: TRBV6-6
clone size: -
J gene: TRBJ2-2
CDR3 protein: CASSGTSAFTGELFF
CDR3 DNA: TGTGCCAGCAGTGGGACTAGCGCCTTCACCGGGGAGCTGTTTTTT

D gene: TRBD2
V gene: TRBV9
clone size: many
J gene: TRBJ2-1
CDR3 protein: CASSSRGLAGAFNEQFF
CDR3 DNA: TGTGCCAGCAGCTCAAGAGGACTAGCGGGAGCTTTCAATGAGCAGTTCTTC

D gene: -
V gene: TRBV21-1
clone size: -
J gene: TRBJ1-6
CDR3 protein: CASSKDRGGSPLHF
CDR3 DNA: TGTGCCAGCAGCAAAGACAGGGGGGGATCACCCCTCCACTTT

D gene: -
V gene: TRBV6-1
clone size: -
J gene: TRBJ2-1
CDR3 protein: CASSELPFYNEQFF
CDR3 DNA: TGTGCCAGCAGTGAACTCCCCTTCTACAATGAGCAGTTCTTC

D gene: -
V gene: TRBV5-4
clone size: -
J gene: TRBJ2-7
CDR3 protein: CASSLTQSSYEQYF
CDR3 DNA: TGTGCCAGCAGCTTGACCCAGAGCTCCTACGAGCAGTACTTC